This paragraph reports one TCR beta chain. The data derive from a study of blood T cell repertoires in COVID-19. Turning to the study itself: Recovered status applied to Cohort 3 donors who had two consecutive negative PCRs. It also applied to those with clearance or with symptom resolution.

CDR1 and CDR2 (germline): MNHEY, SVGAGI. This CDR3 contains 11 residues. With 6 bases removed from V and 9 bases from J, the gap between germline ends came to 11 bases. Cohort allocation depended upon clinical history that participants reported. Sequencing used immunoSEQ multiplex PCR; TCRdb keeps in-frame clones, though not all of them. The table shows about 360,000 clones, with 87% occurring only once. The source material was PBMCs or T cells enriched from blood (not recorded which). This TCR was sampled from a man aged 40-49 years in a cohort exposed to, infected with or recovered from COVID-19 (not recorded which). This chain connects TRBV6-5 to TRBJ2-5, with D uncertain. The CDR3 sequence: CASRAYRAQYF. The CDR3 DNA reads TGTGCCAGCAGAGCCTACCGGGCCCAGTACTTC.